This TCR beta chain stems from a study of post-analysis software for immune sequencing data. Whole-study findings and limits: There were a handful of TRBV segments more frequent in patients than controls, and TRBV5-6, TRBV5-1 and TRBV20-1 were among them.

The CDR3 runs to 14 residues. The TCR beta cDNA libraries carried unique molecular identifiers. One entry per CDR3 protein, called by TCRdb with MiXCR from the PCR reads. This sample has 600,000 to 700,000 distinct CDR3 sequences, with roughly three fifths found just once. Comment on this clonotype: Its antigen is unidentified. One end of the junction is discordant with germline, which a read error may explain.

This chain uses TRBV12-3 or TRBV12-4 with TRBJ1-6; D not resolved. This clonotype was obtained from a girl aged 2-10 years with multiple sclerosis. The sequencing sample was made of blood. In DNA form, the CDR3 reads TGTGCCGGCAGCCCCGGGGATAGTAATTCACCCCTCCACTTT. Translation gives CAGSPGDSNSPLHF.